The 3 T cell receptor beta chains below were found in one sample sequenced in a study of monozygotic twins with inflammatory bowel disease. TCRdb reworked the 5' RACE reads into one entry per CDR3 protein, no DNA. This sample carries more than 300,000 distinct CDR3 sequences, with 2.5% to 3% going to the ten biggest clones. Sequenced sample: blood. The receptors originated from a human donor with ulcerative colitis or Crohn's disease, or a healthy co-twin of an affected twin (not recorded which).

This CDR3 reads CAVRASGETQYF. The gene calls are TRBV10-3 and TRBJ2-5. This CDR3 region has 12 residues. CDR1 is ENHRY and CDR2 is SYGVKD in the germline V gene.

This chain connects TRBV10-3 to TRBJ2-7; the D call from TCRdb, TRBD2, cannot be confirmed without DNA. Germline CDR1 ENHRY, CDR2 SYGVKD. This CDR3 is 16 amino acids long. CDR3 sequence: CAISKLAGGATYEQYF.

The chain recombines TRBV20-1 with TRBJ2-3; TCRdb's assignment of TRBD2 cannot be checked, as there is no DNA. In germline, CDR1 is DFQATT, CDR2 SNEGSKA (reference sequence). The CDR3 contains 15 residues. CDR3 protein: CSARERAGPTDTQYF.